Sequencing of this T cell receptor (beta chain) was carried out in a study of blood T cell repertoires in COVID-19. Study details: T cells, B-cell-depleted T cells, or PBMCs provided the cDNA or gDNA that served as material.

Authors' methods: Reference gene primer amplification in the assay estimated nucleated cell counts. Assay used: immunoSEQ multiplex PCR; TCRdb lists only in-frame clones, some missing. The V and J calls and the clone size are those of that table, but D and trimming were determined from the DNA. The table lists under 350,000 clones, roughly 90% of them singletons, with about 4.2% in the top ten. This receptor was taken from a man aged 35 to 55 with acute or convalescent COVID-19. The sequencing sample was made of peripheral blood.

CDR3 loop: CASSRTDTYEQYF. In DNA form, the CDR3 reads TGCGCCAGCAGCCGGACGGACACCTACGAGCAGTACTTC. The gene calls are TRBV10-1 and TRBJ2-7; D is perhaps TRBD1 (5 bases). From germline, CDR1 is WNHNN and CDR2 SYGVQD (reference sequence). The CDR3 runs to 13 residues. V was cut by 6 bases and J by 2 bases, with 11 bases left in between.